This T cell receptor beta chain comes out of a study of beta chain features in type 1 diabetes. V lost 5 bases and J 12 bases, leaving 17 bases between the germline ends. Germline V CDR1 and CDR2: SGHTA, FQGNSA. CDR3 length: 13 residues. Of note for this clone: Its specificity is unknown.

Reverse transcribing all isolated RNA meant expressed TCRB transcripts were sequenced. The study sequenced naive, central memory and regulatory T cell samples to an average of around 3.5 million reads. Clones were read by immunoSEQ multiplex PCR, and TCRdb kept only the in-frame ones, dropping some. In the table there are 450,000 to 600,000 clones, over 25% of which are singletons. Findings and limits, study-wide: The naive, central memory and Treg TCRB repertoires showed an apparent similarity that was greater among patients than among healthy donors. VDJ junctions sequenced from type 1 diabetes patients showed fewer insertions and more deletions. TCRB CDR3s from Type 1 diabetes patients were moderately but significantly shorter in all four CD4+ subsets.

The sequence came from a man aged 18 to 30 in good health. The sequencing sample was made of naive CD4+ T cells from blood. V usage is TRBV7-2 and J usage is TRBJ2-1; no clear D gene. CDR3: CASSPHLALRQFF. The CDR3 nucleotides are TGTGCCAGCAGCCCCCACCTGGCCCTAAGGCAGTTCTTC.